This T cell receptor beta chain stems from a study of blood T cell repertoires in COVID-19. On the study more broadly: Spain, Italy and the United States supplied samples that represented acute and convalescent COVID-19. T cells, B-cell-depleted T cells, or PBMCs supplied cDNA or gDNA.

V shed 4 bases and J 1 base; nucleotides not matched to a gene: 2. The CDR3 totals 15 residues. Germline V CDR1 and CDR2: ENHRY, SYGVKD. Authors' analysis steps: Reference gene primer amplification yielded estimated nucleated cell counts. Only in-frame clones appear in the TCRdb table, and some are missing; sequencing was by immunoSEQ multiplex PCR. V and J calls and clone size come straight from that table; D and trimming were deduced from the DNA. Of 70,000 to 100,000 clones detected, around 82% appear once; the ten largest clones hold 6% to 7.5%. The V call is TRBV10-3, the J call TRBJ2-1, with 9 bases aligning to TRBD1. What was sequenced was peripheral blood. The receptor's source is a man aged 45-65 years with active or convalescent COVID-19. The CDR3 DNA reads TGTGCCATCAGTGGGGGACAGGGATCCTACAATGAGCAGTTCTTC. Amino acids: CAISGGQGSYNEQFF.